This T cell receptor (beta chain) comes out of a study of cytomegalovirus exposure and HLA in healthy donors. Overall study results and limits: The study flagged some 180 TCR beta chains as cytomegalovirus-associated.

PCR primers comprised 60 Vbeta and 13 Jbeta primers. Produced via immunoSEQ multiplex PCR; TCRdb's table is partial and in-frame only. Of about 40,000 clones detected, just over 85% appear once; the ten largest clones hold 10% to 12%. Worth noting for this clone: The antigen remains unidentified.

The length of the CDR3 is 15 residues. The germline V gene encodes CDR1 SGHAT and CDR2 FQNNGV. The germline V and J ends were trimmed by 8 bases and 4 bases, with 15 bases remaining between them. Healthy bone marrow donors supplied every sample. The material sequenced was PBMCs. This TCR came from a woman aged 40 to 50 in good health and CMV-seropositive. The chain is built from TRBV11-2 and TRBJ1-6; perhaps TRBD1 as D (6 bases). The CDR3 nucleotides read TGTGCCAGCGGCGAGGACAGTTTTTATAATTCACCCCTCCACTTT. Translated: CASGEDSFYNSPLHF.